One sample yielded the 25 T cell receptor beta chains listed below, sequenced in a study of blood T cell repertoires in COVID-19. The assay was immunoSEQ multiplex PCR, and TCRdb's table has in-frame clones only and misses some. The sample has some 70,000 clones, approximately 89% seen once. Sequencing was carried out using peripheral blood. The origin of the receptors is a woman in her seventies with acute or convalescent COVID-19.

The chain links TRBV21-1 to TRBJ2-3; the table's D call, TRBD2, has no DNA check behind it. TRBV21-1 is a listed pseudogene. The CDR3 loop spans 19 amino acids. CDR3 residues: CASSKAGSSGRPRTDTQYF. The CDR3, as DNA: TGTGCCAGCAGCAAAGCGGGGTCTAGCGGGAGACCCCGCACAGATACGCAGTATTTT.

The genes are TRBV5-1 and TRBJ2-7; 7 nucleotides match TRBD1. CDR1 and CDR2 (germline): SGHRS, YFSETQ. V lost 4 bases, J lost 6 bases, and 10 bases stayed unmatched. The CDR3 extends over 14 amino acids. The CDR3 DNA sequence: TGCGCCAGCAGCCCGGGACAGCCCGCGCTCGAGCAGTACTTC. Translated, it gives CASSPGQPALEQYF.

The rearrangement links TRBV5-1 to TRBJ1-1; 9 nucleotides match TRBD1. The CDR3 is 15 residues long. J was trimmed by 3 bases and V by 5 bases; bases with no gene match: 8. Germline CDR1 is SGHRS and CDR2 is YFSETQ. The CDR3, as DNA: TGCGCCAGCAGGTACGGACAGGGGAGCCACACTGAAGCTTTCTTT. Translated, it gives CASRYGQGSHTEAFF. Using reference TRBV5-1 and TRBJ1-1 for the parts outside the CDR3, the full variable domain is KAGVTQTPRYLIKTRGQQVTLSCSPISGHRSVSWYQQTPGQGLQFLFEYFSETQRNKGNFPGRFSGRQFSNSRSEMNVSTLELGDSALYLCASRYGQGSHTEAFFGQGTRLTVV.

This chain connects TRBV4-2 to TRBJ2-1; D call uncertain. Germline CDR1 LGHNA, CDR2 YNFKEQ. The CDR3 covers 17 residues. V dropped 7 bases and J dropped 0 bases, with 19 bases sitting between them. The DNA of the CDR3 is TGTGCCAGCAACGACTTTGAGACTGAGAGCTCCTACAATGAGCAGTTCTTC. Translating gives CASNDFETESSYNEQFF.

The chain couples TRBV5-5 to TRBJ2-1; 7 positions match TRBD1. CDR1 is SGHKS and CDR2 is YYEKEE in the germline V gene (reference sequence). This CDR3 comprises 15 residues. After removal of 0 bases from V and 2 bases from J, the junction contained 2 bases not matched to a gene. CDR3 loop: CASSLGDSPYNEQFF. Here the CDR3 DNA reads TGTGCCAGCAGCTTGGGGGACAGTCCCTACAATGAGCAGTTCTTC. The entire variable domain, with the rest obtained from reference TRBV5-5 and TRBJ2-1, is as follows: DAGVTQSPTHLIKTRGQQVTLRCSPISGHKSVSWYQQVLGQGPQFIFQYYEKEERGRGNFPDRFSARQFPNYSSELNVNALLLGDSALYLCASSLGDSPYNEQFFGPGTRLTVL.

This CDR3 reads CASSVPGGGYNEQFF. The CDR3 DNA reads as TGTGCCAGCAGCGTACCCGGCGGAGGTTACAATGAGCAGTTCTTC. The J gene is TRBJ2-1, the V gene TRBV9; D might be TRBD2 (5 bases). The germline V gene encodes CDR1 SGDLS and CDR2 YYNGEE. This CDR3 comprises 15 residues. The V end was cut by 1 base, the J end by 4 bases, with 12 bases between.

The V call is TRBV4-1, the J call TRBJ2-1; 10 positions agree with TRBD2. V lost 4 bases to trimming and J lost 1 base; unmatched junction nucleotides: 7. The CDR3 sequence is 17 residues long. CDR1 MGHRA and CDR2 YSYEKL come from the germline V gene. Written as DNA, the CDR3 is TGCGCCAGCAGCCTCCCAGCGGGAGGGGGGTCCTACAATGAGCAGTTCTTC. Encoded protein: CASSLPAGGGSYNEQFF.

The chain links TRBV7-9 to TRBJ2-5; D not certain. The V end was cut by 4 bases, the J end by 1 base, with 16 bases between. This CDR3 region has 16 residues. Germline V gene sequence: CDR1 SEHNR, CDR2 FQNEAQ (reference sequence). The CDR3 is CASSSNPGSAQETQYF. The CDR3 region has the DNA TGTGCCAGCAGCTCAAACCCCGGGTCAGCCCAAGAGACCCAGTACTTC. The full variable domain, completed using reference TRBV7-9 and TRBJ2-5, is DTGVSQNPRHKITKRGQNVTFRCDPISEHNRLYWYRQTLGQGPEFLTYFQNEAQLEKSRLLSDRFSAERPKGSFSTLEIQRTEQGDSAMYLCASSSNPGSAQETQYFGPGTRLLVL.

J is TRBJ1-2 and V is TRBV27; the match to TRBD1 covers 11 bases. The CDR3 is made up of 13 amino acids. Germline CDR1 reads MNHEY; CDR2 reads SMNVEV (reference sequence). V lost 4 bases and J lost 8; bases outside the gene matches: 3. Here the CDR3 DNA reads TGTGCCAGCAGTTGGGACAGGGGGGAGGGCTACACCTTC. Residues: CASSWDRGEGYTF.

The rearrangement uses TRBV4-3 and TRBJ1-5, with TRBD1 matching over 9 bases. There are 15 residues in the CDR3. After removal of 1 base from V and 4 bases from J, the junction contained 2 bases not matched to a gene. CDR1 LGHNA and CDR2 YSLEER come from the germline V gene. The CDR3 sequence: CASSQGGQGNQPQHF. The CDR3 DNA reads TGCGCCAGCAGCCAAGGCGGACAGGGGAATCAGCCCCAGCATTTT.

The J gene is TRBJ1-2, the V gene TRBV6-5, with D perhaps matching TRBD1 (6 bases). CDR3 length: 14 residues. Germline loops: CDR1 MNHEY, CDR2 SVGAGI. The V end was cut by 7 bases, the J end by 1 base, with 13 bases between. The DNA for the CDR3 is TGTGCCAGCACGAGACAGGCGGTTAACTATGGCTACACCTTC. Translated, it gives CASTRQAVNYGYTF.

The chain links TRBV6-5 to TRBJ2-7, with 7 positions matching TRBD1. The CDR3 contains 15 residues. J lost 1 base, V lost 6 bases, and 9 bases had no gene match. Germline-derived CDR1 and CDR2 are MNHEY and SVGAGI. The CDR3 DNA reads TGTGCCAGCAGGGGAAGACAGGGAACTTCCTACGAGCAGTACTTC. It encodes CASRGRQGTSYEQYF.

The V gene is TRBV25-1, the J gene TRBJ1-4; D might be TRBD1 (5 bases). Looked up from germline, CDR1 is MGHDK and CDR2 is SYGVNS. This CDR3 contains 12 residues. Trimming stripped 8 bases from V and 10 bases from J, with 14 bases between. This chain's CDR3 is CASRETGGKLFF. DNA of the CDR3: TGTGCCAGCCGGGAGACGGGGGGAAAACTGTTTTTT.

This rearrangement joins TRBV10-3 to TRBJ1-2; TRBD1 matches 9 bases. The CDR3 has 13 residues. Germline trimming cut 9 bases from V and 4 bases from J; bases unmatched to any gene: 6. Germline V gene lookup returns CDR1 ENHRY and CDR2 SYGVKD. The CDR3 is CAIRTGEGYGYTF. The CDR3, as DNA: TGTGCCATACGGACAGGGGAGGGCTATGGCTACACCTTC.

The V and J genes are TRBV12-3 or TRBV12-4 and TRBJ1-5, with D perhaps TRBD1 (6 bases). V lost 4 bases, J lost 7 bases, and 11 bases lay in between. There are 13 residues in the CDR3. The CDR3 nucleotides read TGTGCCAGCAGTTACAGGGAGGGCCAGCCCCAGCATTTT. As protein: CASSYREGQPQHF.

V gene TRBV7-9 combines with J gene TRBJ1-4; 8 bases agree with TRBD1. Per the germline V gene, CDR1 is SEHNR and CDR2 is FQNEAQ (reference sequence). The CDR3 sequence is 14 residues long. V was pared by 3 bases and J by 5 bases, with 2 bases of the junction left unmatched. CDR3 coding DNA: TGTGCCAGCAGCTTTTGGGACAGGAATGAAAAACTGTTTTTT. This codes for CASSFWDRNEKLFF.

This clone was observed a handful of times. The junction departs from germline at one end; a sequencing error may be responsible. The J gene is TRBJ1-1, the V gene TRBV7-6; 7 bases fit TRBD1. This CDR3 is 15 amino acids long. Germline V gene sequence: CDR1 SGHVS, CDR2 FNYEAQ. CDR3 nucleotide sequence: TGTGCCAGCAGTTTAGGGACAGCCATGAACACTGAAGCTTTCTTT. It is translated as CASSLGTAMNTEAFF.

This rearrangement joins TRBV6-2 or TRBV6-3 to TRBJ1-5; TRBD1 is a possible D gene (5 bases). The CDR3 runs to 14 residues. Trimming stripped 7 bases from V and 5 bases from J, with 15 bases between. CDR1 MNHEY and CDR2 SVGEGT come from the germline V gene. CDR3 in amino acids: CASTPDISYQPQHF. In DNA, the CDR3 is TGTGCCAGCACCCCGGACATTTCCTATCAGCCCCAGCATTTT.

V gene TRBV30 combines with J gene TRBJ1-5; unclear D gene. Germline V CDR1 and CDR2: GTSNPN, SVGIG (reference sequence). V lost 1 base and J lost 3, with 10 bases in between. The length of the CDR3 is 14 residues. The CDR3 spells CAWSAHSNNQPQHF. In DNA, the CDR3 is TGTGCCTGGAGTGCCCACAGTAACAATCAGCCCCAGCATTTT.

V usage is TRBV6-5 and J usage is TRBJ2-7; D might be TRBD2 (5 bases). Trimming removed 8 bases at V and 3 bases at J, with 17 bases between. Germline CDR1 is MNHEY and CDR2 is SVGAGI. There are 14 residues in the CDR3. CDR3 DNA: TGTGCCAGCCGAGAGAGCGGACCCGACTACGAGCAGTACTTC. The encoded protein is CASRESGPDYEQYF.

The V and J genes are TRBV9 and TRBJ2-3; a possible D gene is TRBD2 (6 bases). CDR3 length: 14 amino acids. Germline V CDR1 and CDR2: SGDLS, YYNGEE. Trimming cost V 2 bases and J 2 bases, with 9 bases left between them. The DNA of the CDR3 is TGTGCCAGCAGCGTGGGGGGTTTCACAGATACGCAGTATTTT. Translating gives CASSVGGFTDTQYF. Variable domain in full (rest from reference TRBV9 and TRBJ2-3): DSGVTQTPKHLITATGQRVTLRCSPRSGDLSVYWYQQSLDQGLQFLIQYYNGEERAKGNILERFSAQQFPDLHSELNLSSLELGDSALYFCASSVGGFTDTQYFGPGTRLTVL.

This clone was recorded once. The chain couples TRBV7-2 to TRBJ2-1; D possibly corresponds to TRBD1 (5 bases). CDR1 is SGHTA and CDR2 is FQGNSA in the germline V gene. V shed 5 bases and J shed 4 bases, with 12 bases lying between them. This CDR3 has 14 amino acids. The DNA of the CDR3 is TGTGCCAGCAGCGCGGCAGGGTTTTACAATGAGCAGTTCTTC. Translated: CASSAAGFYNEQFF.

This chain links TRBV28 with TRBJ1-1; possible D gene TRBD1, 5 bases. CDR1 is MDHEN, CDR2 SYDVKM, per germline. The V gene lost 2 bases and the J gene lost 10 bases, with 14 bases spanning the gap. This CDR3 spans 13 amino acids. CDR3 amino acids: CASSLDGHGIAFF. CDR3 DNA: TGTGCCAGCAGTTTAGATGGACATGGCATAGCTTTCTTT.

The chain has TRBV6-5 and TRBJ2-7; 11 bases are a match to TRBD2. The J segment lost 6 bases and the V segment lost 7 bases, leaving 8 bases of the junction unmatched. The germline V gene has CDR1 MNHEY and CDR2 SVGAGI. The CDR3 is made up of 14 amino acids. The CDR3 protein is CASTRALAGVEQYF. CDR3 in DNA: TGTGCCAGCACCAGGGCACTAGCGGGAGTCGAGCAGTACTTC.

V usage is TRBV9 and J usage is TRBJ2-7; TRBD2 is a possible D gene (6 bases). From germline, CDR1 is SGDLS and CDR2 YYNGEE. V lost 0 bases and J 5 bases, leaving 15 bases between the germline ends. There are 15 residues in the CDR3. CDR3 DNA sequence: TGTGCCAGCAGCGTAGAGCAGGTGCCGGGGGACGAGCAGTACTTC. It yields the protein CASSVEQVPGDEQYF.